These 6 T cell receptor beta chains originate from one sample sequenced in a study of shared clonotypes between healthy human individuals. Sequencing used immunoSEQ multiplex PCR; TCRdb keeps in-frame clones, though not all of them. There are around 690,000 clones in the sample; roughly 91% occur only once, and 34% lies in the top ten. Sequenced input: memory CD8+ T cells from PBMCs. Subset: CD45RO+ cells pooled with CCR7-negative TemRA cells. The origin of the receptors is a man between 18 and 29 years old in good health. Some clones in this sample may be carry-over from other donors' samples.

This clone was seen a few times. J is TRBJ1-1 and V is TRBV30; D unclear. V lost 1 base and J 1 base, leaving 7 bases between the germline ends. Per the germline V gene, CDR1 is GTSNPN and CDR2 is SVGIG (reference sequence). CDR3 size: 13 residues. CDR3 sequence reads: CAWSAQRNTEAFF. The CDR3 DNA reads TGTGCCTGGAGTGCACAGAGGAACACTGAAGCTTTCTTT.

This clone has only one observation. This clone may be a read error of a much larger clone one base away. The gene calls are TRBV11-2 and TRBJ2-7; the D is unclear. Trimming took 1 base from V and 6 from J, leaving 4 bases between them. CDR1 SGHAT and CDR2 FQNNGV come from the germline V gene. This CDR3 contains 11 residues. The CDR3 loop reads CASSLASEQYF. The CDR3 nucleotides are TGTGCCAGCAGCTTAGCAAGCGAGCAGTACTTC.

The table lists this clone with many counts. This chain joins TRBV27 and TRBJ1-5; D not resolved. Trimming took 3 bases from V and 4 from J, leaving 13 bases between them. Germline V gene lookup returns CDR1 MNHEY and CDR2 SMNVEV (reference sequence). The CDR3 runs 15 residues. The CDR3 nucleotides read TGTGCCAGCAGTTTGGCCACCGGGTGGAATCAGCCCCAGCATTTT. It is translated as CASSLATGWNQPQHF.

This chain's CDR3 is CASSLFGGVNNEQFF. The CDR3 bases are TGTGCCAGCAGCTTATTCGGAGGCGTTAACAATGAGCAGTTCTTC. This sequence joins TRBV7-3 and TRBJ2-1; maybe TRBD2 (5 bases). V was trimmed by 2 bases and J by 5 bases, leaving 13 bases between them. The CDR3 sequence is 15 residues long. Germline V gives CDR1 SGHTA, CDR2 FQGTGA.

The V and J genes are TRBV5-1 and TRBJ1-1, with D perhaps TRBD1 (6 bases). This CDR3 contains 16 residues. The V gene lost 0 bases and the J gene lost 0 bases, with 12 bases spanning the gap. Germline assignment: CDR1 SGHRS and CDR2 YFSETQ. The CDR3 DNA sequence: TGCGCCAGCAGCTTGGGCCCACAGGGTCTGAACACTGAAGCTTTCTTT. Protein sequence: CASSLGPQGLNTEAFF.

The rearrangement uses TRBV7-8 and TRBJ2-1; 7 bases map to TRBD2. Trimming at V came to 5 bases and at J to 9 bases, leaving 16 bases not matched to a gene. The CDR3 is made up of 16 amino acids. Germline loops: CDR1 SGHVS, CDR2 FQNEAQ. In nucleotides, the CDR3 is TGTGCCAGCAGCCTCACTCCGGGACTACTCCTTCGTGAGCAGTTCTTC. It yields the protein CASSLTPGLLLREQFF.